This passage covers 11 T cell receptor beta chains from one sample sequenced in a study of blood T cell repertoires in COVID-19 (TCRdb year 2020). Library preparation used the immunoSEQ multiplex PCR assay. TCRdb retrieved this table from immuneACCESS and kept in-frame rearrangements only. Not all clones are present; in checked studies, unresolved V genes account for under half, and no reason is known for the remainder. The sample yields hundreds of thousands of clones; around 87% were counted once. Jointly, the top ten make up 1.5% of the sample. Sequencing was done on a sample of peripheral blood. These receptor sequences come from a woman aged 40-49 years who had recovered from COVID-19.

The rearrangement links TRBV6-5 to TRBJ1-2, with D unclear. The CDR3 length is 14 residues. Germline CDR1 is MNHEY and CDR2 is SVGAGI. The V end lost 3 bases, the J end lost 0 bases, and 8 bases lay between the germline ends. CDR3 sequence (DNA): TGTGCCAGCAGTTATCGAGGGACTAACTATGGCTACACCTTC. It translates to CASSYRGTNYGYTF.

This chain joins TRBV5-5 and TRBJ2-6; D remains unclear. CDR3 length: 18 amino acids. Germline CDR1 reads SGHKS; CDR2 reads YYEKEE (reference sequence). V lost 1 base and J 0 bases, leaving 14 bases between the germline ends. The CDR3 region is CASSLSHLPNSGANVLTF. The CDR3 DNA follows: TGTGCCAGCAGCTTGTCCCACCTACCTAACTCTGGGGCCAACGTCCTGACTTTC.

The CDR3 bases are TGCGCCAGCAGTCAATCGAAAGGGACTCACCTTAAAGAGACCCAGTACTTC. Its translation is CASSQSKGTHLKETQYF. V and J are TRBV23-1 and TRBJ2-5, with a possible D match to TRBD2 (6 bases). TRBV23-1 is known as an ORF, though its function is uncertain. Trimming shortened V by 0 bases and J by 3 bases, and 17 bases separated the two germline ends. CDR3 length: 17 residues.

The V call is TRBV9, the J call TRBJ2-1; 10 bases are shared with TRBD2. V lost 4 bases to trimming and J lost 10 bases; unmatched junction nucleotides: 8. CDR3 length equals 14 residues. Germline V gene lookup returns CDR1 SGDLS and CDR2 YYNGEE. The CDR3 spells CASSLSGGATEQFF. The CDR3, as DNA: TGTGCCAGCAGCCTCAGCGGGGGGGCGACGGAGCAGTTCTTC. The variable domain in full, completed from reference TRBV9 and TRBJ2-1, reads DSGVTQTPKHLITATGQRVTLRCSPRSGDLSVYWYQQSLDQGLQFLIQYYNGEERAKGNILERFSAQQFPDLHSELNLSSLELGDSALYFCASSLSGGATEQFFGPGTRLTVL.

The chain is built from TRBV5-6 and TRBJ1-4; TRBD1 agrees at 8 bases. Germline V CDR1 and CDR2: SGHDT, YYEEEE. Trimming took 2 bases from V and 8 from J; bases not matched to a gene: 14. The CDR3 runs to 17 residues. CDR3 sequence reads: CASSFFYSGGLDEKLFF. CDR3 bases: TGTGCCAGCAGCTTTTTTTATTCAGGGGGCCTCGACGAAAAACTGTTTTTT.

This rearrangement joins TRBV7-6 to TRBJ1-2; 7 nucleotides match TRBD1. The CDR3 loop spans 15 amino acids. J was trimmed by 1 base and V by 5 bases; bases with no gene match: 7. The V gene's germline CDR1 is SGHVS and CDR2 FNYEAQ. The CDR3 bases are TGTGCCAGCAGCCCCGGGACAGACCTTAACTATGGCTACACCTTC. Protein: CASSPGTDLNYGYTF. Using reference TRBV7-6 and TRBJ1-2 for the parts outside the CDR3, the full variable domain is GAGVSQSPRYKVTKRGQDVALRCDPISGHVSLYWYRQALGQGPEFLTYFNYEAQQDKSGLPNDRFSAERPEGSISTLTIQRTEQRDSAMYRCASSPGTDLNYGYTFGSGTRLTVV.

The chain couples TRBV3-1 (or the pseudogene TRBV3-2) to TRBJ1-6; D remains ambiguous. Germline V gene data show CDR1 as LGHDT and CDR2 as YNNKEL (reference sequence). This CDR3 has 12 residues. V was trimmed by 7 bases and J by 10 bases, leaving 11 bases between them. The CDR3 sequence is CASTDGGSPLHF. The CDR3 DNA is TGTGCCAGCACCGACGGCGGCTCACCCCTCCACTTT.

This chain connects TRBV9 to TRBJ2-7; 12 nucleotides align to TRBD1. CDR3 length equals 17 residues. V lost 3 bases and J lost 3; bases outside the gene matches: 10. Germline CDR1 and CDR2: SGDLS and YYNGEE. CDR3 loop: CASSAGTGGYFGYEQYF. CDR3 sequence (DNA): TGTGCCAGCAGCGCCGGGACAGGGGGCTATTTCGGCTACGAGCAGTACTTC.

This chain uses TRBV18 with TRBJ2-3; D is uncertain. The CDR3 runs to 14 residues. From germline, CDR1 is KGHSH and CDR2 LQKENI. The V and J ends lost 4 bases and 0 bases respectively, with 8 bases between them. CDR3 sequence: CASSLVASTDTQYF. For the CDR3, the DNA is TGTGCCAGCTCACTAGTAGCTAGCACAGATACGCAGTATTTT.

J is TRBJ2-2 and V is TRBV5-8, with 9 bases fitting TRBD1. Germline loops: CDR1 SGHTS, CDR2 YDEGEE. This CDR3 has 16 residues. The J segment lost 3 bases and the V segment lost 2 bases, leaving 5 bases of the junction unmatched. DNA for the CDR3: TGTGCCAGCAGCTTACCGGACAGGGGCGACACCGGGGAGCTGTTTTTT. Encoded protein: CASSLPDRGDTGELFF.

The gene calls are TRBV4-1 and TRBJ2-7, with 9 positions matching TRBD1. CDR3 length equals 14 residues. CDR1 MGHRA and CDR2 YSYEKL come from the germline V gene. Germline trimming cut 4 bases from V and 3 bases from J; bases unmatched to any gene: 4. CDR3 amino acids: CASSRGTGNYEQYF. CDR3 sequence (DNA): TGCGCCAGCAGCCGAGGGACAGGGAACTACGAGCAGTACTTC.